This T cell receptor beta chain emerged from a study of CD8 T cells in Susac syndrome. Negative isolation yielded the CD8+ and CD4+ T cells, while FACS enriched the TEMRA cells. Random-hexamer reverse transcription was applied to roughly 0.5 to 1 ug RNA. Using its own MiXCR run on the immunoSEQ multiplex PCR reads, TCRdb lists one record per CDR3 protein. In the table there are about 60,000 distinct CDR3 sequences, around 94% of which are singletons. As to this clonotype: Antigen unknown.

General study findings and limits: The TCR sequencing and HLA analysis in the study involved a relatively small number of individuals, as the study acknowledged.

CDR1 and CDR2 from the germline V gene are SEHNR and FQNEAQ (reference sequence). With 5 bases clipped from V and 8 bases from J, the junction kept 10 bases outside the gene matches. The CDR3 sequence is 14 residues long. The J gene is TRBJ1-2, the V gene TRBV7-9; 8 nucleotides agree with TRBD1. Sequencing input: CD8+ T cells from PBMCs. The source is a human donor in good health. CDR3 loop: CASSSNWTGNGYTF. CDR3 nucleotide sequence: TGTGCCAGCAGCAGCAACTGGACAGGGAACGGCTACACCTTC.